The rows below give T cell receptor beta chains drawn from one sample of a study of beta chain features in type 1 diabetes. Generated by immunoSEQ multiplex PCR, the TCRdb table keeps only in-frame clones and is missing some. The sample carries approximately 100,000 clones, almost 40% recorded once. What was sequenced was stem cell memory CD4+ T cells from blood. The receptors derive from a woman in her late teens or twenties in good health. The CDR3 runs from the conserved cysteine through the conserved F or W. Each record gives: D gene, CDR3 length, clone size, V gene, J gene, CDR3 DNA, CDR3 protein. The D gene is left open where the match is weak. Rows may omit the clone size; those that give it use once, few, many or a size class.

>-|15|few|TRBV19|TRBJ2-1
TGTGCCAGTAGTATAGGGAGCGGGCCGGGCTCTCCGCAGTTCTTC
CASSIGSGPGSPQFF
>-|11|few|TRBV2|TRBJ1-3
TGTGCCAGCAGTGTATTCAACACCATATATTTT
CASSVFNTIYF
>TRBD1|16|few|TRBV30|TRBJ1-2
TGTGCCTCCGTCCCGGGACAGGGGCGATACAACTATGGCTACACCTTC
CASVPGQGRYNYGYTF
>-|14|-|TRBV29-1|TRBJ2-5
TGCAGCGTTGCCTCGGCACTATCGTTCCGGACCCAGTACTTC
CSVASALSFRTQYF
>-|13|-|TRBV30|TRBJ2-2
TGTGCCTGGAGTGTATCAGGTTGGGGGGAGCTGTTTTTT
CAWSVSGWGELFF
>-|15|few|TRBV25-1|TRBJ2-7
TGTGCCAGCAGTGAAGGCCCAGGGCGGACCTACGAGCAGTACTTC
CASSEGPGRTYEQYF
>TRBD2|14|few|TRBV28|TRBJ2-7
TGTGCCAGCACTACCTTAGCGGGGTCTGGGGAGCAGTACTTC
CASTTLAGSGEQYF
>-|14|few|TRBV30|TRBJ2-1
TGTGCCTGGAGGGGTGGGAGCTCCTACAATGAGCAGTTCTTC
CAWRGGSSYNEQFF
>-|13|-|TRBV28|TRBJ2-7
TGTGCCAGCAGCTCAGGGTTCCCCTACGAGCAGTACTTC
CASSSGFPYEQYF
>-|16|-|TRBV7-2|TRBJ1-5
TGTGCCAGCAGCTTAGAGTATTCAGGGGTGGGTCAGCCCCAGCATTTT
CASSLEYSGVGQPQHF
>TRBD1|12|few|TRBV29-1|TRBJ1-4
TGCAGCGCGGGACAGGGCGATGAAAAACTGTTTTTT
CSAGQGDEKLFF
>TRBD1|13|few|TRBV5-6|TRBJ1-1
TGTGCCAGCAGCTGGGACAGGAACACTGAAGCTTTCTTT
CASSWDRNTEAFF
>-|19|-|TRBV4-3|TRBJ2-1
TGCGCCAGCAGCCAAGTTTATGGAGGACTGGAGTCCTCCTACAATGAGCAGTTCTTC
CASSQVYGGLESSYNEQFF
>TRBD1|13|-|TRBV29-1|TRBJ2-1
TGCAGCGTTGACCGGACAGGAAACAATGAGCAGTTCTTC
CSVDRTGNNEQFF
>-|15|-|TRBV14|TRBJ2-7
TGTGCCAGCAGCTACAACTATCATCCCTCCTACGAGCAGTACTTC
CASSYNYHPSYEQYF
>-|15|-|TRBV28|TRBJ1-2
TGTGCCAGCAGTTCTCCCTCGACAGGAGGAGGAGGCTACACCTTC
CASSSPSTGGGGYTF
>TRBD2|17|-|TRBV5-4|TRBJ2-2
TGTGCCAGCAGCTGGAAGGCTAGCGGGTGGAACACCGGGGAGCTGTTTTTT
CASSWKASGWNTGELFF
>-|16|few|TRBV5-1|TRBJ2-1
TGCGCCAGCAGTCCCCCGAGGGAGCGGATAGACAATGAGCAGTTCTTC
CASSPPRERIDNEQFF
>-|15|few|TRBV25-1|TRBJ2-1
TGTGCCAGCAGTGACCCAGGGCTGATCTACAATGAGCAGTTCTTC
CASSDPGLIYNEQFF
>-|14|-|TRBV5-1|TRBJ2-1
TGCGCCAGCTTCCTAGTTCCCCTACACAATGAGCAGTTCTTC
CASFLVPLHNEQFF
>TRBD1|15|few|TRBV5-1|TRBJ2-7
TGCGCCAGCAGCCTGGCCCCGGGACAGATCTACGAGCAGTACTTC
CASSLAPGQIYEQYF
>TRBD1|16|few|TRBV5-6|TRBJ1-5
TGTGCCAGCAGCTTGTGGGGGGACAGGATCAATCAGCCCCAGCATTTT
CASSLWGDRINQPQHF
>-|16|-|TRBV6-5|TRBJ1-3
TGTGCCAGCAGTTCACGGGGGGGACACTCTGGAAACACCATATATTTT
CASSSRGGHSGNTIYF
>TRBD2|15|-|TRBV5-1|TRBJ2-1
TGCGCCAGCAGCTTGAATGGCGGGAGGTCTAATGAGCAGTTCTTC
CASSLNGGRSNEQFF
>TRBD2|14|-|TRBV9|TRBJ2-7
TGTGCCAGCAGCGTTGGCGGGAGGGCCTACGAGCAGTACTTC
CASSVGGRAYEQYF
>-|12|few|TRBV25-1|TRBJ1-5
TGTGCCAGCAGGCAGGGCGGCCAGCCCCAGCATTTT
CASRQGGQPQHF
>TRBD2|13|few|TRBV5-1|TRBJ2-7
TGCGCCAGCAGCTTCGGGGGGGAGCTCGAGCAGTACTTC
CASSFGGELEQYF
>TRBD2|15|-|TRBV2|TRBJ2-7
TGTGCCAGCAGTGAAGCGCCTAGCGGGAGCAACGAGCAGTACTTC
CASSEAPSGSNEQYF
>-|12|few|TRBV2|TRBJ2-1
TGTGCCAGCAGTGACAGGGCGGTGGGGCAGTTCTTC
CASSDRAVGQFF
>TRBD1|17|few|TRBV14|TRBJ2-7
TGTGCCAGCAGCCAAGGGCTGGGACAGGGCTACTCCTACGAGCAGTACTTC
CASSQGLGQGYSYEQYF
>-|13|-|TRBV19|TRBJ2-1
TGTGCCAGTAGTATCCGACAGGGAGGTGAGCAGTTCTTC
CASSIRQGGEQFF
>-|13|-|TRBV7-9|TRBJ2-3
TGTGCCAGCAGCCGTCGCCCCGGGGATACGCAGTATTTT
CASSRRPGDTQYF
>TRBD2|16|-|TRBV2|TRBJ2-2
TGTGCCAGCAGTGGGGACTGGCGGGAGCTCACCGGGGAGCTGTTTTTT
CASSGDWRELTGELFF
>TRBD1|14|few|TRBV4-3|TRBJ2-1
TGCGCCAGCAGGAAACCGGGACAGAGTCTTGAGCAGTTCTTC
CASRKPGQSLEQFF
>-|17|few|TRBV5-5|TRBJ1-5
TGTGCCAGCAGCTCCCATGACAGGTGGGATAGCAATCAGCCCCAGCATTTT
CASSSHDRWDSNQPQHF
>-|14|-|TRBV28|TRBJ2-7
TGTGCCAGCACCGGAGGAGGAAAGTTTGACGAGCAGTACTTC
CASTGGGKFDEQYF
>TRBD1|15|-|TRBV5-4|TRBJ2-5
TGTGCCAGCAGCTTGGGGGGACAGGGAGTGGAGACCCAGTACTTC
CASSLGGQGVETQYF
>TRBD2|15|few|TRBV28|TRBJ2-1
TGTGCCAGCAGTTTTCGTCTAGCGGGAGCAAATGAGCAGTTCTTC
CASSFRLAGANEQFF
>TRBD2|18|-|TRBV27|TRBJ2-2
TGTGCCAGCAGTCCCATATGGACTAGCGGGAGGCAGACCGGGGAGCTGTTTTTT
CASSPIWTSGRQTGELFF
>TRBD1|15|-|TRBV18|TRBJ2-7
TGTGCCAGCTCACCACGGGGACAGGGGTTCTACGAGCAGTACTTC
CASSPRGQGFYEQYF
>-|15|few|TRBV27|TRBJ1-3
TGTGCCAGCAGTTTAAGGAGGGACTCTGGAAACACCATATATTTT
CASSLRRDSGNTIYF
>-|12|-|TRBV9|TRBJ1-3
TGTGCCAGCAGCGTAACAGGAAACACCATATATTTT
CASSVTGNTIYF
>TRBD2|16|-|TRBV19|TRBJ2-3
TGTGCCAGTAGTTACTCTAGCGGACTAAGCACAGATACGCAGTATTTT
CASSYSSGLSTDTQYF
>-|16|-|TRBV5-8|TRBJ1-5
TGTGCCAGCAGCTTGGGCCAGGGCCATAGCAATCAGCCCCAGCATTTT
CASSLGQGHSNQPQHF
>TRBD1|15|-|TRBV25-1|TRBJ2-7
TGTGCCAGCAGTCCGACAGGGGGCCTTATCAACGAGCAGTACTTC
CASSPTGGLINEQYF
>TRBD1|16|-|TRBV7-9|TRBJ2-7
TGTGCCAGCAGCTTAGCGAGAACAGGGGGCAACTACGAGCAGTACTTC
CASSLARTGGNYEQYF
>TRBD2|14|few|TRBV7-2|TRBJ2-1
TGTGCCAGCAGCTTGGGACTAGCGCAGAATGAGCAGTTCTTC
CASSLGLAQNEQFF
>-|14|few|TRBV2|TRBJ1-4
TGTGCCAGCAGTGAAGGGACAAGATGGTGGGAACTGTTTTTT
CASSEGTRWWELFF
>-|13|once|TRBV2|TRBJ2-3
TGTGCCAGCAATAGCAGGGGTGTAGATACGCAGTATTTT
CASNSRGVDTQYF
>TRBD2|16|-|TRBV4-3|TRBJ2-2
TGCGCCAGCAGCCAAGTAGCGGGAGGTAACACCGGGGAGCTGTTTTTT
CASSQVAGGNTGELFF
>-|15|-|TRBV5-4|TRBJ2-3
TGTGCCAGCAGGGAATCTAGCTTCAGCACAGATACGCAGTATTTT
CASRESSFSTDTQYF
>-|13|-|TRBV4-1|TRBJ2-7
TGCGCCAGCAGCCAAGATCGGGCCTACGAGCAGTACTTC
CASSQDRAYEQYF
>-|14|-|TRBV5-4|TRBJ2-1
TGTGCCAGCAGACCTCACTCCTCCTACAATGAGCAGTTCTTC
CASRPHSSYNEQFF